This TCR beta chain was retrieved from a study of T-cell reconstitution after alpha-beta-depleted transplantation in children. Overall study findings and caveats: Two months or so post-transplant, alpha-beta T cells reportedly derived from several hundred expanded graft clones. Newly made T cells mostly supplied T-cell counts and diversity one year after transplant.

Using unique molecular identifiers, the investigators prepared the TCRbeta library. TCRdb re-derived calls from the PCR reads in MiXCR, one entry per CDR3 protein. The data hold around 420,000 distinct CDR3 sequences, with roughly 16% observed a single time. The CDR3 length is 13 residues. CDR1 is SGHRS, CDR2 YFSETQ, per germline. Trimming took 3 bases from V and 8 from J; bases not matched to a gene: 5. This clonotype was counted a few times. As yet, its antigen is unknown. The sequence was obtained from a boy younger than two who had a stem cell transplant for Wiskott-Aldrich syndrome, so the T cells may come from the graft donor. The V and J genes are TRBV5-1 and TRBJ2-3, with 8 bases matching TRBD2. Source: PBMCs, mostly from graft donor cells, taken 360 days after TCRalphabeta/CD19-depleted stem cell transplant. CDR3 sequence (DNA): TGCGCCAGCAGCTCCCCCGGGGGGGCTACGCAGTATTTT. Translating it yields CASSSPGGATQYF.